Each of the 14 T cell receptor beta chains below was sequenced from the same sample in a study of cytomegalovirus exposure and HLA in healthy donors. It was with 60 Vbeta and 13 Jbeta primers that the PCR ran. Clones were sequenced by immunoSEQ multiplex PCR, and TCRdb holds only the in-frame ones, with some missing. This sample has some 130,000 clones, with 70% to 80% found just once. The sample was PBMCs. These receptors were obtained from a man aged 25 to 40 in good health and CMV-seronegative.

V is TRBV30 and J is TRBJ2-3; 9 nucleotides agree with TRBD2. CDR1 and CDR2 from the germline V gene are GTSNPN and SVGIG (reference sequence). The junction had 9 bases not matched to a gene; V was cut back by 2 bases and J by 6 bases. This CDR3 is 15 amino acids long. The CDR3 spells CAWSLKLAGRDTQYF. The CDR3, as DNA: TGTGCCTGGAGTTTAAAGCTAGCGGGAAGGGATACGCAGTATTTT.

The chain couples TRBV19 to TRBJ2-3, with D maybe TRBD1 (5 bases). Per the germline V gene, CDR1 is LNHDA and CDR2 is SQIVND (reference sequence). Trimming took 3 bases from V and 4 from J, leaving 20 bases between them. The CDR3 is 17 residues long. In DNA form, the CDR3 reads TGTGCCAGTAGTATCGGCGGCGGCAGGGTAAAAGCAGATACGCAGTATTTT. Its translation: CASSIGGGRVKADTQYF. Filled out from reference TRBV19 and TRBJ2-3, the complete variable domain reads DGGITQSPKYLFRKEGQNVTLSCEQNLNHDAMYWYRQDPGQGLRLIYYSQIVNDFQKGDIAEGYSVSREKKESFPLTVTSAQKNPTAFYLCASSIGGGRVKADTQYFGPGTRLTVL.

CDR3 sequence reads: CASSPGTSVHEQYF. The CDR3 DNA is TGTGCCAGCAGCCCAGGGACTAGCGTACACGAGCAGTACTTC. V usage is TRBV6-5 and J usage is TRBJ2-7, with 10 bases identical to TRBD2. Germline V gives CDR1 MNHEY, CDR2 SVGAGI. This CDR3 contains 14 residues. V shed 6 bases and J 5 bases; nucleotides not matched to a gene: 7.

This chain joins TRBV19 and TRBJ2-7, with 7 bases identical to TRBD2. Germline CDR1 reads LNHDA; CDR2 reads SQIVND (reference sequence). The ends lost 5 bases at V and 3 bases at J; junction bases unmatched: 7. The CDR3 spans 14 residues. CDR3 amino acids: CASSPGGTYYEQYF. DNA of the CDR3: TGTGCCAGTAGTCCCGGGGGGACCTACTACGAGCAGTACTTC.

This clone was observed a handful of times. The chain recombines TRBV5-6 with TRBJ2-3, with TRBD1 matching 8 bases. Trimming cost V 5 bases and J 3 bases; bases outside gene matches: 11. The CDR3 has 16 residues. Germline V CDR1 and CDR2: SGHDT, YYEEEE. The CDR3 spells CASSPPARGHTDTQYF. CDR3 sequence (DNA): TGTGCCAGCAGTCCCCCAGCCAGGGGGCATACAGATACGCAGTATTTT.

The chain employs TRBV28 and TRBJ2-7, with TRBD1 identical over 7 bases. The CDR3 covers 15 residues. Looked up from germline, CDR1 is MDHEN and CDR2 is SYDVKM. The V gene end was trimmed by 5 bases and the J gene end by 2 bases; junction bases not matched to a gene: 9. CDR3 sequence reads: CASSPHGTETYEQYF. CDR3 DNA: TGTGCCAGCAGTCCCCATGGGACAGAAACCTACGAGCAGTACTTC.

The chain has TRBV7-6 and TRBJ2-1, with D maybe TRBD2 (6 bases). CDR3 length: 15 amino acids. Germline V gives CDR1 SGHVS, CDR2 FNYEAQ. Trimming took off 0 bases at V and 5 bases at J, with 11 bases between the two ends. In DNA, the CDR3 is TGTGCCAGCAGCTTAGCTGGCGGGATTAACAATGAGCAGTTCTTC. This sequence encodes CASSLAGGINNEQFF.

The CDR3 region is CASSRQGGNTIYF. The CDR3 nucleotides are TGTGCCAGCTCAAGACAGGGCGGCAACACCATATATTTT. The genes are TRBV18 and TRBJ1-3; 7 nucleotides match TRBD1. CDR1 and CDR2 from the germline V gene are KGHSH and LQKENI. This CDR3 is 13 amino acids long. Unmatched junction bases numbered 5, after V lost 5 bases and J lost 7 bases.

This chain connects TRBV30 to TRBJ2-7; weak D call: TRBD1 (5 bases). V lost 0 bases, J lost 3 bases, and 12 bases lay in between. This CDR3 has 14 amino acids. Looked up from germline, CDR1 is GTSNPN and CDR2 is SVGIG (reference sequence). This CDR3 is CAWSVPGNIYEQYF. As DNA, the CDR3 is TGTGCCTGGAGTGTACCAGGGAACATCTACGAGCAGTACTTC.

The chain combines TRBV4-1 with TRBJ2-7; possible D gene TRBD2, 5 bases. The V gene's germline CDR1 is MGHRA and CDR2 YSYEKL. The CDR3 is made up of 13 amino acids. Trimming took 4 bases from V and 3 from J, leaving 10 bases between them. The CDR3 loop reads CASSRLTSYEQYF. The CDR3 region has the DNA TGCGCCAGCAGCCGTTTAACTAGCTACGAGCAGTACTTC.

The chain recombines TRBV9 with TRBJ2-3; D gene ambiguous. The CDR3 is 12 amino acids. Germline assignment: CDR1 SGDLS and CDR2 YYNGEE. Trimming shortened V by 3 bases and J by 3 bases, and 5 bases separated the two germline ends. Here the CDR3 DNA reads TGTGCCAGCAGCGCTTTAACAGATACGCAGTATTTT. Amino acids: CASSALTDTQYF.

The chain links TRBV10-3 to TRBJ2-7; D is possibly TRBD2 (5 bases). V lost 8 bases to trimming and J lost 3 bases, with 14 bases between them. Germline assignment: CDR1 ENHRY and CDR2 SYGVKD. This CDR3 is 13 amino acids long. DNA of the CDR3: TGTGCCATCGGGCGAGGGCCGAACTACGAGCAGTACTTC. It encodes CAIGRGPNYEQYF.

V usage is TRBV14 and J usage is TRBJ2-3; 10 bases match TRBD2. The CDR3 runs to 14 residues. CDR1 and CDR2 (germline): SGHDN, FVKESK. V shed 4 bases and J 6 bases; nucleotides not matched to a gene: 4. The CDR3 region is CASSPLAGSDTQYF. Here the CDR3 DNA reads TGTGCCAGCAGCCCACTAGCGGGATCGGATACGCAGTATTTT.

V and J are TRBV4-1 and TRBJ2-3, with 10 bases that match TRBD1. CDR1 is MGHRA, CDR2 YSYEKL, per germline. The CDR3 contains 17 residues. V lost 4 bases, J lost 5 bases, and 12 bases stayed unmatched. The CDR3 coding sequence is TGCGCCAGCAGCCGATCTAGCGACAGGGGGCATGGAGATACGCAGTATTTT. Its protein product is CASSRSSDRGHGDTQYF.